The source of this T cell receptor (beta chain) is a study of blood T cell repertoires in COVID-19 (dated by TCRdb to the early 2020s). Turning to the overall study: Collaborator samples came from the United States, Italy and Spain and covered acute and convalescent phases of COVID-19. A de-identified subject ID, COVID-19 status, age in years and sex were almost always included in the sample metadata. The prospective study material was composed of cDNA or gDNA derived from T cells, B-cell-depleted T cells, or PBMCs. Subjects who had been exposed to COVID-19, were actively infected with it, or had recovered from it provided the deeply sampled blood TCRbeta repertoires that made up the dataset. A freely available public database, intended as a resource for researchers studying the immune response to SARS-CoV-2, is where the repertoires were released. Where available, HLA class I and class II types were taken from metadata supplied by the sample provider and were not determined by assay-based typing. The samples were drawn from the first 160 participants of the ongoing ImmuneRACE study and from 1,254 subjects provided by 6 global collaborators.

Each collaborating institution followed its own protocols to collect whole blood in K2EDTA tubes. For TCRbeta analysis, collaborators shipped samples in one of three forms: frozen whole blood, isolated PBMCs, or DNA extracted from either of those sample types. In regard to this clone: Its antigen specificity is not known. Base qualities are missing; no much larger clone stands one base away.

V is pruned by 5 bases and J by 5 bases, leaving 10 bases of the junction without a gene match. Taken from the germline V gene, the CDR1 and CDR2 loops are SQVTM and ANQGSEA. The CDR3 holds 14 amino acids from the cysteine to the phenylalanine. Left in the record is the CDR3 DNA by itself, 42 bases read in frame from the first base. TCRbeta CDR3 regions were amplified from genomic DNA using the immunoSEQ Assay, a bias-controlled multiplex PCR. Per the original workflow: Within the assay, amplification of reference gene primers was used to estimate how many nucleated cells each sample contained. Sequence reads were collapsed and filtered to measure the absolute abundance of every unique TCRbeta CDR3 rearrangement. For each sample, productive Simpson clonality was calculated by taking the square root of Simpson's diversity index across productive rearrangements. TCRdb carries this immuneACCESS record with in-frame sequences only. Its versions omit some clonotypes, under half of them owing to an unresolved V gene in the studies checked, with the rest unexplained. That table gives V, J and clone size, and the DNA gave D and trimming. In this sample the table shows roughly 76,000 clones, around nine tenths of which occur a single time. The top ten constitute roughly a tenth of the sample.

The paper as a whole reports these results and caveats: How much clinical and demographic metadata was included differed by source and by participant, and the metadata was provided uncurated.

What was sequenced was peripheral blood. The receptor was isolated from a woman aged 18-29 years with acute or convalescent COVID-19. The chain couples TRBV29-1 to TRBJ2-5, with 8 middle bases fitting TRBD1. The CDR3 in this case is CSVCRDRTRETQYF. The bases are TGCAGCGTTTGCCGGGACAGGACGAGGGAGACCCAGTACTTC.